Listed here are 20 T cell receptor beta chains from one sample, sequenced in a study of blood T cell repertoires in COVID-19 (dated by TCRdb to about 2020). Libraries were constructed by the immunoSEQ multiplex PCR assay. TCRdb took over this immuneACCESS table, retaining in-frame rearrangements with V and J assigned. Such tables are incomplete; in checked studies, under half of the missing clones stem from an unresolved V gene, and the remainder is unexplained. Here the sample has 180,000 or so clones; 80% to 90% occur a single time. The ten largest clones add up to under 3.5% of the sample. Sequenced input: peripheral blood. The receptors shown here come from a man aged 55-75 years with acute or convalescent COVID-19.

The genes are TRBV4-1 and TRBJ2-7; D call uncertain. The length of the CDR3 is 14 residues. Germline CDR1 reads MGHRA; CDR2 reads YSYEKL. V lost 3 bases and J 0 bases, leaving 9 bases between the germline ends. The CDR3 loop reads CASSHGYTSYEQYF. The DNA of the CDR3 is TGCGCCAGCAGCCACGGGTATACCTCCTACGAGCAGTACTTC.

V and J are TRBV3-1 (or the pseudogene TRBV3-2) and TRBJ2-3, with TRBD2 identical over 11 bases. This CDR3 is built from 18 residues. With 0 bases clipped from V and 4 bases from J, the junction kept 9 bases outside the gene matches. From germline, CDR1 is LGHDT and CDR2 YNNKEL (reference sequence). CDR3 in amino acids: CASSQDRALAGDADTQYF. In DNA form, the CDR3 reads TGTGCCAGCAGCCAAGATAGGGCACTAGCGGGAGACGCAGATACGCAGTATTTT.

J is TRBJ1-5 and V is TRBV4-1, with TRBD1 matching over 9 bases. CDR3 length: 17 amino acids. Germline V gene lookup returns CDR1 MGHRA and CDR2 YSYEKL. V lost 4 bases and J lost 3; bases outside the gene matches: 10. CDR3 sequence: CASSPDPGQGFNQPQHF. The CDR3 nucleotides are TGCGCCAGCAGCCCGGACCCGGGACAGGGCTTCAATCAGCCCCAGCATTTT.

V is TRBV7-6 and J is TRBJ2-1; unclear D gene. This CDR3 is built from 15 residues. The germline gives CDR1 SGHVS, CDR2 FNYEAQ. Between the trimmed V and J ends, which lost 1 base and 7 bases, there was a span of 14 bases. The CDR3 sequence: CASSLVVESWNEQFF. CDR3 nucleotide sequence: TGTGCCAGCAGCTTAGTTGTTGAAAGCTGGAATGAGCAGTTCTTC.

The chain combines TRBV15 with TRBJ1-5; D is unclear. This CDR3 contains 16 residues. Germline CDR1 LNHNV, CDR2 YYDKDF (reference sequence). The ends were cut back, 3 bases at V and 0 bases at J, with 12 bases in the middle. As DNA, the CDR3 is TGTGCCACCAGCAGCGAGTCTTACAGTAGCAATCAGCCCCAGCATTTT. It encodes CATSSESYSSNQPQHF.

In this sample, this clone turned up once. V and J are TRBV24-1 and TRBJ2-1; 8 nucleotides line up with TRBD2. The ends lost 5 bases at V and 5 bases at J; junction bases unmatched: 7. CDR3 size: 15 residues. Germline assignment: CDR1 KGHDR and CDR2 SFDVKD. The CDR3: CATSAHSGIDNEQFF. CDR3 nucleotide sequence: TGTGCCACCAGTGCGCATAGCGGGATCGACAATGAGCAGTTCTTC.

This chain links TRBV27 with TRBJ2-7; 9 positions agree with TRBD2. CDR1 MNHEY and CDR2 SMNVEV come from the germline V gene (reference sequence). V shed 5 bases and J 6 bases; nucleotides not matched to a gene: 14. This CDR3 comprises 16 residues. The CDR3 DNA sequence: TGTGCCAGCAGTCACCTAGGTAGCGGGAGTCTCTCCGAGCAGTACTTC. Protein: CASSHLGSGSLSEQYF.

The CDR3 bases are TGTGCCAGCAGCTTTACACACTATAATTCACCCCTCCACTTT. Translated: CASSFTHYNSPLHF. The rearrangement uses TRBV7-3 and TRBJ1-6; no reliable D call. V gave up 3 bases and J gave up 3 bases, with 6 bases separating them. The germline gives CDR1 SGHTA, CDR2 FQGTGA. There are 14 residues in the CDR3.

V and J are TRBV27 and TRBJ2-1; 12 nucleotides agree with TRBD1. The CDR3 covers 14 residues. V dropped 4 bases and J dropped 8; count of bases not matched to a gene: 3. The germline gives CDR1 MNHEY, CDR2 SMNVEV (reference sequence). The CDR3 region has the DNA TGTGCCAGCAGTTCCGGGACAGGGGGCTATGAGCAGTTCTTC. Translating gives CASSSGTGGYEQFF.

The chain couples TRBV6-1 to TRBJ1-1; 11 nucleotides match TRBD1. This CDR3 is built from 15 residues. From germline, CDR1 is MNHNS and CDR2 SASEGT. V shed 5 bases, J shed 11 bases, and the junction held 13 bases outside the gene matches. The DNA of the CDR3 is TGTGCCAGCAGTACGGGGACAGGGGGGCTCAAAGAGGCTTTCTTT. Protein sequence: CASSTGTGGLKEAFF.

This chain joins TRBV5-4 and TRBJ1-1, with D possibly TRBD1 on 5 matching bases. Trimming cost V 3 bases and J 3 bases, with 15 bases left between them. The germline V gene has CDR1 SGHNT and CDR2 YYREEE (reference sequence). The length of the CDR3 is 15 residues. CDR3 protein: CASSSGGYRDTEAFF. The CDR3 DNA reads as TGTGCCAGCAGCTCGGGGGGGTACCGGGACACTGAAGCTTTCTTT. The whole variable domain, remainder taken from reference TRBV5-4 and TRBJ1-1, is ETGVTQSPTHLIKTRGQQVTLRCSSQSGHNTVSWYQQALGQGPQFIFQYYREEENGRGNFPPRFSGLQFPNYSSELNVNALELDDSALYLCASSSGGYRDTEAFFGQGTRLTVV.

The chain links TRBV6-5 to TRBJ1-2; 8 bases fit TRBD1. V was pared by 6 bases and J by 0 bases, with 6 bases of the junction left unmatched. The germline V gene has CDR1 MNHEY and CDR2 SVGAGI. The CDR3 totals 15 residues. In nucleotides, the CDR3 is TGTGCCAGCAGGTCAGGACAGGGTCCTAACTATGGCTACACCTTC. Protein: CASRSGQGPNYGYTF.

The gene calls are TRBV6-6 and TRBJ2-7, with 9 bases matching TRBD2. V trimming: 0 bases; J trimming: 1 base; junction bases outside the gene matches: 4. The CDR3 is 16 residues long. Germline V gives CDR1 MNHNY, CDR2 SVGAGI (reference sequence). The CDR3 spells CASSYSGLAGSYEQYF. CDR3 in DNA: TGTGCCAGCAGTTACTCGGGCCTAGCGGGATCCTACGAGCAGTACTTC.

About this clone itself: This same CDR3 is encoded by further DNA sequences in the sample. The chain couples TRBV15 to TRBJ2-5; 7 nucleotides align to TRBD2. Germline V lookup: CDR1 LNHNV, CDR2 YYDKDF (reference sequence). Germline trimming cut 5 bases from V and 2 bases from J; bases unmatched to any gene: 5. This CDR3 spans 14 amino acids. The CDR3 DNA reads TGTGCCACCAGCCGTGGGGGGGTACAAGAGACCCAGTACTTC. Its protein product is CATSRGGVQETQYF.

The rearrangement joins TRBV2 to TRBJ2-2, with TRBD2 as a possible D gene (6 bases). The length of the CDR3 is 17 residues. V lost 4 bases to trimming and J lost 3 bases, with 18 bases between them. The germline V gene encodes CDR1 SNHLY and CDR2 FYNNEI. In DNA, the CDR3 is TGTGCCAGCAGTGCCACCTTTTCCGGGACTTACACCGGGGAGCTGTTTTTT. Its protein product is CASSATFSGTYTGELFF. Full variable domain (rest looked up from reference TRBV2 and TRBJ2-2): EPEVTQTPSHQVTQMGQEVILRCVPISNHLYFYWYRQILGQKVEFLVSFYNNEISEKSEIFDDQFSVERPDGSNFTLKIRSTKLEDSAMYFCASSATFSGTYTGELFFGEGSRLTVL.

The V call is TRBV28, the J call TRBJ1-3; D is uncertain. The CDR3 extends over 15 amino acids. Germline CDR1 is MDHEN and CDR2 is SYDVKM. The V end was cut by 4 bases, the J end by 4 bases, with 14 bases between. The CDR3 spells CASSSLLAEGNTIYF. The CDR3 coding sequence is TGTGCCAGCAGTTCCTTGCTTGCGGAGGGAAACACCATATATTTT.

The chain employs TRBV7-9 and TRBJ2-7; D is uncertain. This CDR3 has 12 amino acids. V gave up 5 bases and J gave up 1 base, with 6 bases separating them. Germline CDR1 reads SEHNR; CDR2 reads FQNEAQ (reference sequence). The CDR3 DNA sequence: TGTGCCAGCAGCCCTACTTCCTACGAGCAGTACTTC. Its protein product is CASSPTSYEQYF.

The rearrangement joins TRBV5-1 to TRBJ2-7; 8 positions agree with TRBD1. The CDR3 is 15 residues long. J gave up 3 bases and V 4 bases, and 9 bases lay outside the gene matches. Germline lookup yields CDR1 SGHRS and CDR2 YFSETQ. The CDR3 reads CASSQRQGSLYEQYF. CDR3 DNA: TGCGCCAGCAGCCAGCGACAGGGGTCCCTCTACGAGCAGTACTTC.

The chain employs TRBV11-2 and TRBJ2-7, with 9 bases identical to TRBD1. This CDR3 contains 14 residues. The J segment lost 1 base and the V segment lost 8 bases, leaving 6 bases of the junction unmatched. From germline, CDR1 is SGHAT and CDR2 FQNNGV. The CDR3 here is CASLPGQGSYEQYF. CDR3 sequence (DNA): TGTGCCAGCCTCCCAGGACAGGGGTCCTACGAGCAGTACTTC.

Of note for this clone: Its ends do not fully match the called genes, so a read error is possible. The V call is TRBV4-3, the J call TRBJ2-7; 9 positions agree with TRBD1. This CDR3 region has 15 residues. Germline V gene data show CDR1 as LGHNA and CDR2 as YSLEER. The CDR3 reads CASSQYRGQSSEQYF. CDR3 coding DNA: TGCGCCAGCAGCCAATACAGGGGGCAATCCTCCGAGCAGTACTTC.